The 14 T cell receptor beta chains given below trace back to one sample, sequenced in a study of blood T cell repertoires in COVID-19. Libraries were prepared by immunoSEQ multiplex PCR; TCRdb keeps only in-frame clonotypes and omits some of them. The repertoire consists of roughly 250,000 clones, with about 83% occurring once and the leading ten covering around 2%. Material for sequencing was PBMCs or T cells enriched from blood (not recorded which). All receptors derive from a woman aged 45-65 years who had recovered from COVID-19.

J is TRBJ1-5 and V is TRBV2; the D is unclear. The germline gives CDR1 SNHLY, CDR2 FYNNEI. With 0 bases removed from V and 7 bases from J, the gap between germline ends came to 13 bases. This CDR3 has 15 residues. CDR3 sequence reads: CASSEAPEDLQPQHF. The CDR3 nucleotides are TGTGCCAGCAGTGAAGCTCCGGAGGACTTGCAGCCCCAGCATTTT.

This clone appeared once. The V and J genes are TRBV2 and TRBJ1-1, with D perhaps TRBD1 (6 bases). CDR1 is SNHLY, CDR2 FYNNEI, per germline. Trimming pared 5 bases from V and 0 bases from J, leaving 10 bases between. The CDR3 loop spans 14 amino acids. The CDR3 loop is CASSRTEVNTEAFF. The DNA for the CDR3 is TGTGCCAGCAGTCGGACAGAAGTGAACACTGAAGCTTTCTTT.

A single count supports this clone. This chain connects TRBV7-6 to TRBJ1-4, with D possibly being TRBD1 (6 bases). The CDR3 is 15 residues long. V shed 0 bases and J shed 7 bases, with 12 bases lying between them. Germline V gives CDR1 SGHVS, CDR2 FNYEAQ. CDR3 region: CASSLAQGIVEKLFF. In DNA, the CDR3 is TGTGCCAGCAGCTTAGCCCAGGGGATTGTTGAAAAACTGTTTTTT.

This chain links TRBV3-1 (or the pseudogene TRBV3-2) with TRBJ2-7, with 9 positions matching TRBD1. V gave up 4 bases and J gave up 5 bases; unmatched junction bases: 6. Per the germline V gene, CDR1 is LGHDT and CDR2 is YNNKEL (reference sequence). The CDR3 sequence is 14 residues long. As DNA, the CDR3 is TGTGCCAGCAGCCCATTCGGGACAGGGAACGAGCAGTACTTC. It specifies CASSPFGTGNEQYF.

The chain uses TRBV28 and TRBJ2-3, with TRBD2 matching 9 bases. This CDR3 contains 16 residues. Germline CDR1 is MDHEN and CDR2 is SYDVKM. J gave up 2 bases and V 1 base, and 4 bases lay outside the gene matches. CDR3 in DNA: TGTGCCAGCAGTTTATCCCGGACTAGCGCCACAGATACGCAGTATTTT. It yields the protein CASSLSRTSATDTQYF. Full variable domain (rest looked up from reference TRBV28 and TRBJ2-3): DVKVTQSSRYLVKRTGEKVFLECVQDMDHENMFWYRQDPGLGLRLIYFSYDVKMKEKGDIPEGYSVSREKKERFSLILESASTNQTSMYLCASSLSRTSATDTQYFGPGTRLTVL.

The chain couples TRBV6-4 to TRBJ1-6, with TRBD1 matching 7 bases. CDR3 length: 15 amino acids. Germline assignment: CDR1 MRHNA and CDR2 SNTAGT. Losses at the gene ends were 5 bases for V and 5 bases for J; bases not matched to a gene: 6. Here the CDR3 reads CASSRRDSDNSPLHF. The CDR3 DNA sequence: TGTGCCAGCAGTCGCCGGGACAGCGATAATTCACCCCTCCACTTT.

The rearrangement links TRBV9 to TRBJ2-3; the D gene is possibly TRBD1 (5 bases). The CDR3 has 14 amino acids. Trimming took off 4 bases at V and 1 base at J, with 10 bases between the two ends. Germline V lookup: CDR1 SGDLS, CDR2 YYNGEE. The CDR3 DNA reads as TGTGCCAGCAGCCCCAGGGTCGGCACAGATACGCAGTATTTT. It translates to CASSPRVGTDTQYF.

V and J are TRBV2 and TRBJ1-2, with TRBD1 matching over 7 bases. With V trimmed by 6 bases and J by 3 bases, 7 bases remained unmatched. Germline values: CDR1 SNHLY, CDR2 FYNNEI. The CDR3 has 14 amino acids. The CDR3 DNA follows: TGTGCCAGCAGCTTAGGAGGGACAGACTATGGCTACACCTTC. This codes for CASSLGGTDYGYTF.

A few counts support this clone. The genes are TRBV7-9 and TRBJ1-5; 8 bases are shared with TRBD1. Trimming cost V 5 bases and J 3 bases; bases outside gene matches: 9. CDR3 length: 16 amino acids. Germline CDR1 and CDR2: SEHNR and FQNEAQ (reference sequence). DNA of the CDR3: TGTGCCAGCAGCGCAGGACAGGGAAGGTCCAATCAGCCCCAGCATTTT. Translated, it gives CASSAGQGRSNQPQHF.

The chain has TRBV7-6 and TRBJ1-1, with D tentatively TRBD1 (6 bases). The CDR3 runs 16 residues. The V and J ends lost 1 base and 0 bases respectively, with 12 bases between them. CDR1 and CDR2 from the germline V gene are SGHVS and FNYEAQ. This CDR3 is CASSLDAGAMNTEAFF. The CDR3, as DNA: TGTGCCAGCAGCTTAGACGCGGGGGCAATGAACACTGAAGCTTTCTTT.

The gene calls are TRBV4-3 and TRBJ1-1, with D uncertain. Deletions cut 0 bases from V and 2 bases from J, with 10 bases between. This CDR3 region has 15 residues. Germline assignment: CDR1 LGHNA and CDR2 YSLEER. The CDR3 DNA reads TGCGCCAGCAGCCAAGAATCCCTAAGTAACACTGAAGCTTTCTTT. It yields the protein CASSQESLSNTEAFF.

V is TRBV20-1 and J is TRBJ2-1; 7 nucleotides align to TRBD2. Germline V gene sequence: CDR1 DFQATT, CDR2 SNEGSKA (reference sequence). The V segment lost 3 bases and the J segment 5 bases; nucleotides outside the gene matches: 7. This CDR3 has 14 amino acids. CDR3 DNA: TGCAGTGCTAGTGTTCCTAGCGGCCACAATGAGCAGTTCTTC. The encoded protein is CSASVPSGHNEQFF.

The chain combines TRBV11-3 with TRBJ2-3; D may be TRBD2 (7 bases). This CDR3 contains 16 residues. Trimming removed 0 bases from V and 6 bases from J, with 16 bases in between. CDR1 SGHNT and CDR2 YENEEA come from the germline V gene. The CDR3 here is CASSLEGRGGIDTQYF. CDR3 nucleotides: TGTGCCAGCAGCTTAGAGGGGAGGGGGGGAATTGATACGCAGTATTTT.

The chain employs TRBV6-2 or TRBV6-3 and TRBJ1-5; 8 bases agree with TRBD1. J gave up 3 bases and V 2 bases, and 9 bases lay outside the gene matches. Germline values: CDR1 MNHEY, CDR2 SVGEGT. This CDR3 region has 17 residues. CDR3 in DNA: TGTGCCAGCAGTTACAATCCAGGACAGGGATTCAATCAGCCCCAGCATTTT. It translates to CASSYNPGQGFNQPQHF.